This T cell receptor (beta chain) stems from a study of metastatic and nonmetastatic thyroid tumors. Study-wide background: Repertoires of blood and of tissue (tumor or nodule) from malignant and benign thyroid patients were compared.

Authors' analysis steps: Clinicopathological groups supplied CDR3 differences that were used to build a distant-metastasis classifier for papillary thyroid cancer. TCRdb re-called the PCR reads through MiXCR. The V and J calls were determined by TCRdb, not by the authors. The data contain 15,000 to 20,000 clones, under 25% of them singletons. This clone occurred a few times. Its cognate antigen is unknown. Findings of the study overall: Reportedly, malignant thyroid tumors had significantly higher TCR beta diversity than benign nodules, in blood and tumor.

The CDR3 consists of 13 residues. Germline CDR1 is SGHKS and CDR2 is YYEKEE (reference sequence). The V end lost 4 bases, the J end lost 4 bases, and 11 bases lay between the germline ends. Thyroid surgery was performed in patients who had received no treatment beforehand. This chain uses TRBV5-5 with TRBJ1-2, with D perhaps TRBD1 (5 bases). The sample consisted of adjacent normal tissue. The source is a female donor with papillary thyroid cancer or a benign thyroid nodule (not recorded which). Some clones in this sample may be carry-over from other donors' samples. The CDR3 reads CASSGAGLYGYTF. The CDR3, as DNA: TGTGCCAGCAGCGGCGCAGGGCTCTATGGCTACACCTTC.